This T cell receptor beta chain came from a study of shared clonotypes between healthy human individuals. Profiling relied on immunoSEQ multiplex PCR, and the TCRdb table lists in-frame clones only, not all of them. The table has roughly 700,000 clones, about nine tenths seen once. To make CD8 memory, CD45RO+ cells were put together with CCR7-negative CD45RA+ TemRA cells. Sequencing used memory CD8+ T cells from PBMCs. Subset specified: CD45RO+ cells pooled with CCR7-negative TemRA cells. This TCR derives from a man younger than 35 in good health. Some clones in this sample may be carry-over from other donors' samples.

Here the CDR3 reads CASSLRGAEALGEKLFF. The DNA of the CDR3 is TGTGCCAGCAGCTTGAGGGGGGCGGAGGCCCTGGGTGAAAAACTGTTTTTT. The J gene is TRBJ1-4, the V gene TRBV7-9, with a possible D match to TRBD1 (6 bases). V was trimmed by 3 bases and J by 7 bases, leaving 21 bases between them. Germline assignment: CDR1 SEHNR and CDR2 FQNEAQ (reference sequence). The CDR3 loop spans 17 amino acids.